The 19 T cell receptor beta chains in this list originate from one sample, sequenced in a study of cytomegalovirus exposure and HLA in healthy donors (dated by TCRdb to about 2017). The method behind the library was the immunoSEQ multiplex PCR assay. For the multiplex PCR, a mixture combining 60 forward primers for TCR Vbeta segments and 13 reverse primers for TCR Jbeta segments was used. This is the immuneACCESS table as TCRdb keeps it, with only in-frame sequences that have V and J called. A part of the clones is gone; compared with another copy, unresolved V genes explain less than half, and the rest is unexplained. The sample's table lists a count of 100,000 to 150,000 clones. The ten biggest clones cover 1.7% of the sample. Sequencing was performed on PBMCs. All receptors come from a young man in good health and CMV-seronegative.

The V call is TRBV28, the J call TRBJ2-4, with 7 bases identical to TRBD2. V shed 2 bases and J 8 bases; nucleotides not matched to a gene: 9. In germline, CDR1 is MDHEN, CDR2 SYDVKM. This CDR3 is 15 amino acids long. CDR3 region: CASSLRGGSRDIQYF. The CDR3 DNA reads TGTGCCAGCAGTTTAAGGGGCGGGAGTCGTGACATTCAGTACTTC.

This chain connects TRBV5-1 to TRBJ2-2; tentatively, D is TRBD1 (6 bases). Germline CDR1 and CDR2: SGHRS and YFSETQ. The germline V and J ends were trimmed by 5 bases and 0 bases, with 11 bases remaining between them. The CDR3 loop spans 15 amino acids. The DNA of the CDR3 is TGCGCCAGCAGTTTGCAGGGGTCGAACACCGGGGAGCTGTTTTTT. This encodes CASSLQGSNTGELFF.

J is TRBJ2-1 and V is TRBV10-3, with 7 bases that match TRBD2. The CDR3 extends over 16 amino acids. The V and J ends lost 0 bases and 3 bases, in that order; junction bases with no gene match: 5. Per germline, CDR1 ENHRY and CDR2 SYGVKD. The CDR3 DNA is TGTGCCATCAGTGAGTCGGGGGGGGGTCGCTACAATGAGCAGTTCTTC. This codes for CAISESGGGRYNEQFF.

The chain employs TRBV28 and TRBJ1-1, with 9 nucleotides matching TRBD1. Losses at the gene ends were 8 bases for V and 0 bases for J; bases not matched to a gene: 4. Germline assignment: CDR1 MDHEN and CDR2 SYDVKM. This CDR3 comprises 14 residues. The CDR3 DNA reads TGTGCCAGCCTGACAGGGGGTGTGAACACTGAAGCTTTCTTT. Amino acids: CASLTGGVNTEAFF.

The chain combines TRBV27 with TRBJ2-7; possible D gene TRBD2, 5 bases. The CDR3 covers 14 residues. Germline CDR1 is MNHEY and CDR2 is SMNVEV (reference sequence). V was cut by 3 bases and J by 3 bases, with 12 bases left in between. Here the CDR3 DNA reads TGTGCCAGCAGTTTCAGGACTGGTGTCTACGAGCAGTACTTC. Translation: CASSFRTGVYEQYF.

The chain couples TRBV11-2 to TRBJ1-5, with a tentative D call TRBD1 (5 bases). Germline V gene lookup returns CDR1 SGHAT and CDR2 FQNNGV. The V end was cut by 5 bases, the J end by 0 bases, with 14 bases between. The CDR3 has 16 amino acids. This CDR3 is CASSIRQGDSNQPQHF. In nucleotides, the CDR3 is TGTGCCAGCAGCATCAGACAAGGGGATAGCAATCAGCCCCAGCATTTT.

V gene TRBV2 combines with J gene TRBJ2-1, with TRBD2 matching over 12 bases. CDR1 and CDR2 (germline): SNHLY, FYNNEI. Trimming removed 8 bases from V and 7 bases from J; junction bases left unmatched: 9. The CDR3 extends over 15 amino acids. The CDR3 DNA follows: TGTGCCAGCGCGAGACTAGCGGGAGTTGGAAATGAGCAGTTCTTC. Translating gives CASARLAGVGNEQFF.

V and J are TRBV29-1 and TRBJ2-7; 8 nucleotides match TRBD1. The junction had 6 bases not matched to a gene; V was cut back by 6 bases and J by 2 bases. The CDR3 has 13 residues. Germline loops: CDR1 SQVTM, CDR2 ANQGSEA. The DNA of the CDR3 is TGCAGCGTCCTCGGGACAGGAACCTACGAGCAGTACTTC. Its translation is CSVLGTGTYEQYF.

This chain uses TRBV28 with TRBJ1-5, with D hard to call. The CDR3 is 19 residues long. Germline lookup yields CDR1 MDHEN and CDR2 SYDVKM. Trimming took off 7 bases at V and 0 bases at J, with 25 bases between the two ends. The CDR3 bases are TGTGCCAGCACCGCACGAGGACTCCGGCGGGGATATAGCAATCAGCCCCAGCATTTT. Its protein is CASTARGLRRGYSNQPQHF.

The V call is TRBV7-8, the J call TRBJ2-4, with 10 bases that match TRBD1. The length of the CDR3 is 20 residues. The trim removed 4 bases at V and 1 base at J, leaving 16 bases unmatched. In germline, CDR1 is SGHVS, CDR2 FQNEAQ. The CDR3 DNA reads as TGTGCCAGCAGCTCCAATCCGGGACAGGGGAAGATCCATGCCAAAAACATTCAGTACTTC. Protein sequence: CASSSNPGQGKIHAKNIQYF.

V is TRBV29-1 and J is TRBJ1-1; D ambiguous. Between the trimmed V and J ends, which lost 7 bases and 3 bases, there was a span of 12 bases. The CDR3 runs 12 residues. Per germline, CDR1 SQVTM and CDR2 ANQGSEA. The DNA of the CDR3 is TGCAGCGATGGGCACGGATACACTGAAGCTTTCTTT. Protein: CSDGHGYTEAFF.

The chain joins TRBV15 to TRBJ2-5; D is unresolved. The germline V gene encodes CDR1 LNHNV and CDR2 YYDKDF (reference sequence). Trimming took 5 bases from V and 2 from J, leaving 9 bases between them. The CDR3 length is 13 residues. CDR3 in amino acids: CATSPIGQETQYF. The CDR3 nucleotides are TGTGCCACCAGCCCTATCGGGCAAGAGACCCAGTACTTC.

The chain employs TRBV30 and TRBJ2-7; TRBD1 matches 11 bases. From germline, CDR1 is GTSNPN and CDR2 SVGIG (reference sequence). Trimming took 2 bases from V and 13 from J; bases not matched to a gene: 10. The CDR3 sequence is 13 residues long. As DNA, the CDR3 is TGTGCCTGGAGTCCGGGACAGGGGGTCCGCCTATACTTC. Encoded protein: CAWSPGQGVRLYF.

This chain connects TRBV7-6 to TRBJ2-7; 8 bases map to TRBD1. Germline assignment: CDR1 SGHVS and CDR2 FNYEAQ. The CDR3 is 13 amino acids. The V segment lost 5 bases and the J segment 7 bases; nucleotides outside the gene matches: 7. CDR3 in amino acids: CASSPGRGLEQYF. CDR3 nucleotides: TGTGCCAGCAGCCCAGGCAGGGGGCTTGAGCAGTACTTC. The full variable domain, rest sourced from reference TRBV7-6 and TRBJ2-7, is GAGVSQSPRYKVTKRGQDVALRCDPISGHVSLYWYRQALGQGPEFLTYFNYEAQQDKSGLPNDRFSAERPEGSISTLTIQRTEQRDSAMYRCASSPGRGLEQYFGPGTRLTVT.

CDR3 sequence reads: CSVLRGASSYEQYF. The CDR3 DNA reads as TGCAGCGTACTACGGGGGGCGAGCTCCTACGAGCAGTACTTC. The chain combines TRBV29-1 with TRBJ2-7; a weak D match, TRBD2 (7 bases). Trimming stripped 6 bases from V and 0 bases from J, with 15 bases between. CDR1 and CDR2 from the germline V gene are SQVTM and ANQGSEA. The CDR3 totals 14 residues.

V gene TRBV5-1 combines with J gene TRBJ2-3, with D possibly being TRBD1 (6 bases). In germline, CDR1 is SGHRS, CDR2 YFSETQ. Trimming shortened V by 4 bases and J by 8 bases, and 17 bases separated the two germline ends. The CDR3 has 14 amino acids. As DNA, the CDR3 is TGCGCCAGCAGCAAGGACAGTCGAACGATTACGCAGTATTTT. Translated: CASSKDSRTITQYF.

This chain connects TRBV19 to TRBJ1-2; D unclear. The germline V gene has CDR1 LNHDA and CDR2 SQIVND (reference sequence). This CDR3 has 14 residues. The V and J ends lost 7 bases and 4 bases respectively, with 16 bases between them. The CDR3 sequence: CASTQADAVYGYTF. DNA for the CDR3: TGTGCCAGTACCCAAGCCGACGCGGTCTATGGCTACACCTTC.

The J gene is TRBJ2-2, the V gene TRBV2, with 10 bases aligning to TRBD1. The CDR3 consists of 15 residues. The germline gives CDR1 SNHLY, CDR2 FYNNEI. V shed 5 bases, J shed 4 bases, and the junction held 4 bases outside the gene matches. CDR3 residues: CASSQRTGGTGELFF. The CDR3 region has the DNA TGTGCCAGCAGTCAACGGACAGGGGGCACCGGGGAGCTGTTTTTT.

The chain links TRBV30 to TRBJ2-7; TRBD1 is a possible D gene (6 bases). Per the germline V gene, CDR1 is GTSNPN and CDR2 is SVGIG (reference sequence). This CDR3 contains 14 residues. Trimming took off 2 bases at V and 4 bases at J, with 15 bases between the two ends. The CDR3 region has the DNA TGTGCCTGGAGTAATACAGGGCCACTTTACGAGCAGTACTTC. Translated, it gives CAWSNTGPLYEQYF. Variable domain in full (rest from reference TRBV30 and TRBJ2-7): SQTIHQWPATLVQPVGSPLSLECTVEGTSNPNLYWYRQAAGRGLQLLFYSVGIGQISSEVPQNLSASRPQDRQFILSSKKLLLSDSGFYLCAWSNTGPLYEQYFGPGTRLTVT.